A selection of T cell receptor beta chains follows, all from one sample in a study of T cells after yellow fever vaccination. TCRdb analysed the 5' RACE reads with MiXCR anew, one entry per CDR3 protein. Of some 320,000 distinct CDR3 sequences listed, less than 9.5% were seen once; the top ten hold around 3.4%. The material sequenced was CD4+ T cells sorted from PBMCs, taken 5 days after the yellow fever booster vaccination. The origin of the receptors is a young man who received the YFV17D yellow fever vaccine. Each CDR3 is given with its conserved first and last residue. Fields, in order: CDR3 DNA, CDR3 protein, J gene, V gene, D gene, clone size. D genes are given only for firm matches. Size is stated for part of the rows, as once, few or many counts, or as a class when the clone is expanded.

DNA: TGTGCCAGCAGTCGCCGGGCAGATACGCAGTATTTT
CDR3: CASSRRADTQYF
J: TRBJ2-3
V: TRBV12-3/TRBV12-4
D: .
size: many

DNA: TGTGCCAGCGGGGTGGGCGAGTCACCCCTCCACTTT
CDR3: CASGVGESPLHF
J: TRBJ1-6
V: TRBV2
D: .
size: .

DNA: TGTGCCAGCAGACCCCCCCGGGAGGGGGGGAACACTGAAGCTTTCTTT
CDR3: CASRPPREGGNTEAFF
J: TRBJ1-1
V: TRBV6-5
D: .
size: many

DNA: TGTGCCAGTAGTATTTCTCGTACCTACAATGAGCAGTTCTTC
CDR3: CASSISRTYNEQFF
J: TRBJ2-1
V: TRBV19
D: .
size: .

DNA: TGTGCCAGCAGCAAGACTCCCGGACTAGCGGGGGCCACAGATACGCAGTATTTT
CDR3: CASSKTPGLAGATDTQYF
J: TRBJ2-3
V: TRBV7-9
D: TRBD2
size: many

DNA: TGTGCCAGCAGTTTCCGTCCCGGGACAGGGGGCCGGGTCACTGAAGCTTTCTTT
CDR3: CASSFRPGTGGRVTEAFF
J: TRBJ1-1
V: TRBV6-5
D: TRBD1
size: .

DNA: TGTGCCAGCAGCGTAGCTGTTGATAGCGGGGCTAGCTCCTACAATGAGCAGTTCTTC
CDR3: CASSVAVDSGASSYNEQFF
J: TRBJ2-1
V: TRBV9
D: TRBD2
size: .

DNA: TGTGCCAGCAGTCCCCCTTTGGTAGCGAGTGGAAACACCATATATTTT
CDR3: CASSPPLVASGNTIYF
J: TRBJ1-3
V: TRBV2
D: .
size: few

DNA: TGTGCCAGCAGCTTAGATCAAGCTGGGTACGGCTACACCTTC
CDR3: CASSLDQAGYGYTF
J: TRBJ1-2
V: TRBV11-2
D: .
size: many

DNA: TGTGCCTGGAGTTACGTATATGAGCAGTTCTTC
CDR3: CAWSYVYEQFF
J: TRBJ2-1
V: TRBV30
D: .
size: .

DNA: TGTGCCAGCAGTTTATTTTCCGGACTTGCAACTAATGAAAAACTGTTTTTT
CDR3: CASSLFSGLATNEKLFF
J: TRBJ1-4
V: TRBV28
D: .
size: many

DNA: TGTGCCAGCAGCCAAGGACAGGGGTCACCCCTCCACTTT
CDR3: CASSQGQGSPLHF
J: TRBJ1-6
V: TRBV3-1
D: TRBD1
size: .

DNA: TGTGCCAGCAGACATGGACAGGGGGCTTCCTACGAGCAGTACTTC
CDR3: CASRHGQGASYEQYF
J: TRBJ2-7
V: TRBV6-2/TRBV6-3
D: TRBD1
size: .

DNA: TGTGCCAGCAGTTGGGGACGGGGAAACACTGAAGCTTTCTTT
CDR3: CASSWGRGNTEAFF
J: TRBJ1-1
V: TRBV28
D: .
size: few

DNA: TGCGCCAGCAGCGGAAGGCAGCAAGAGACCCAGTACTTC
CDR3: CASSGRQQETQYF
J: TRBJ2-5
V: TRBV5-1
D: .
size: few

DNA: TGCAGTGCTAAAAGGACAGGGGAGAATACGCAGTATTTT
CDR3: CSAKRTGENTQYF
J: TRBJ2-3
V: TRBV20-1
D: TRBD1
size: few

DNA: TGCAGTGCTAGGGGGACAGGGGGGAACACTGAAGCTTTCTTT
CDR3: CSARGTGGNTEAFF
J: TRBJ1-1
V: TRBV20-1
D: TRBD1
size: few

DNA: TGTGCCACCAGCCCGAGGACAGGGGGGACCGGGGAGCTGTTTTTT
CDR3: CATSPRTGGTGELFF
J: TRBJ2-2
V: TRBV15
D: TRBD1
size: .

DNA: TGCGCCAGCAGCCAAGATCCGACAGGCGTAAATTCACCCCTCCACTTT
CDR3: CASSQDPTGVNSPLHF
J: TRBJ1-6
V: TRBV4-3
D: .
size: .

DNA: TGTGCCAGCAGCCCCCGGACTAGCGGGGGGGCGACCCAGTACTTC
CDR3: CASSPRTSGGATQYF
J: TRBJ2-5
V: TRBV11-2
D: TRBD2
size: .

DNA: TGCAGTGCTACCAAGGGGGCTCTGGGACGGGGCACTGAAGCTTTCTTT
CDR3: CSATKGALGRGTEAFF
J: TRBJ1-1
V: TRBV20-1
D: TRBD1
size: few

DNA: TGTGCCAGCAGGAGGGACAGGGGATATTCACCCCTCCACTTT
CDR3: CASRRDRGYSPLHF
J: TRBJ1-6
V: TRBV12-3/TRBV12-4
D: TRBD1
size: .

DNA: TGCGCCAGCAGCCGTAGGACAGGGGACACCGGGGAGCTGTTTTTT
CDR3: CASSRRTGDTGELFF
J: TRBJ2-2
V: TRBV5-1
D: TRBD1
size: .

DNA: TGTGCCAGCAGTTTAGGGTTGCGGGGTAGGAGTTCACCCCTCCACTTT
CDR3: CASSLGLRGRSSPLHF
J: TRBJ1-6
V: TRBV12-3/TRBV12-4
D: .
size: .

DNA: TGTGCCAGCAGCGCCTTGGGGGAGGGACGTAATTCACCCCTCCACTTT
CDR3: CASSALGEGRNSPLHF
J: TRBJ1-6
V: TRBV5-5
D: .
size: .

DNA: TGCAGTGCCTTGGGAACCGGGACTAGTCTGGAGACCCAGTACTTC
CDR3: CSALGTGTSLETQYF
J: TRBJ2-5
V: TRBV20-1
D: TRBD2
size: .

DNA: TGTGCCAGCAGCTTCTACCACCGGGGCAATAATTCACCCCTCCACTTT
CDR3: CASSFYHRGNNSPLHF
J: TRBJ1-6
V: TRBV5-6
D: .
size: few

DNA: TGCGCCAGCAGCCCCTCCGGGGGTCTCGCAACTAATGAAAAACTGTTTTTT
CDR3: CASSPSGGLATNEKLFF
J: TRBJ1-4
V: TRBV4-1
D: .
size: .

DNA: TGTGCCAGCAGCCAAGCCAGGAACACTGAAGCTTTCTTT
CDR3: CASSQARNTEAFF
J: TRBJ1-1
V: TRBV3-1
D: .
size: few

DNA: TGCGCCAGCAGCCAAGAGGTCGGGACAGGGGCCTTAGTTAAGAATTCACCCCTCCACTTT
CDR3: CASSQEVGTGALVKNSPLHF
J: TRBJ1-6
V: TRBV4-1
D: TRBD1
size: few

DNA: TGTGCCAGCAGTAACCGGGAAAATCGCCAGCCCCAGCATTTT
CDR3: CASSNRENRQPQHF
J: TRBJ1-5
V: TRBV12-3/TRBV12-4
D: .
size: many

DNA: TGTGCCAGTACCCTCGAGACAGGCCGCCGGGGCTACACCTTC
CDR3: CASTLETGRRGYTF
J: TRBJ1-2
V: TRBV19
D: .
size: .

DNA: TGCGCCAGCAGCTTGGGACTAGCGGGGGGGCGTCAAGAGACCCAGTACTTC
CDR3: CASSLGLAGGRQETQYF
J: TRBJ2-5
V: TRBV5-1
D: TRBD2
size: .

DNA: TGTGCCAGCACCAACCGTTGGAGGCAGTCAACATACCCAAACTCCTACGAGCAGTACTTC
CDR3: CASTNRWRQSTYPNSYEQYF
J: TRBJ2-7
V: TRBV6-2/TRBV6-3
D: .
size: .

DNA: TGTGCCAGCAGCATGACCGGGAGGAATAATTCACCCCTCCACTTT
CDR3: CASSMTGRNNSPLHF
J: TRBJ1-6
V: TRBV7-3
D: .
size: few

DNA: TGCGCCAGCAGCCAGCAGAGGATTAATGAAGCTTTCTTT
CDR3: CASSQQRINEAFF
J: TRBJ1-1
V: TRBV5-1
D: .
size: .

DNA: TGTGCCAGCAGCTCAAGATCGGGGGGACAAACAGATACGCAGTATTTT
CDR3: CASSSRSGGQTDTQYF
J: TRBJ2-3
V: TRBV5-4
D: .
size: few

DNA: TGTGCCAGCAGCCCGAGCGGGCGCCAAAATTCACCCCTCCACTTT
CDR3: CASSPSGRQNSPLHF
J: TRBJ1-6
V: TRBV7-8
D: .
size: few

DNA: TGTGCCAGCAGCCTGGGGACTCCTTCACCCCTCCACTTT
CDR3: CASSLGTPSPLHF
J: TRBJ1-6
V: TRBV7-9
D: .
size: few

DNA: TGCAGCGTTTTCCCCCGGGCGAACACTGAAGCTTTCTTT
CDR3: CSVFPRANTEAFF
J: TRBJ1-1
V: TRBV29-1
D: .
size: many

DNA: TGTGCCACCAGTGATCCCTCCCGGGGTGAGCAGTTCTTC
CDR3: CATSDPSRGEQFF
J: TRBJ2-1
V: TRBV24-1
D: .
size: .

DNA: TGTGCCACCAGTGGACTAGACATCAATGAGCAGTTCTTC
CDR3: CATSGLDINEQFF
J: TRBJ2-1
V: TRBV24-1
D: .
size: .

DNA: TGTGCCACCACAGGGGATACAGACACAGATACGCAGTATTTT
CDR3: CATTGDTDTDTQYF
J: TRBJ2-3
V: TRBV10-3
D: TRBD1
size: many

DNA: TGCGCCAGCAGTCCAAGCGGGGGCCGGGGCACAGATACGCAGTATTTT
CDR3: CASSPSGGRGTDTQYF
J: TRBJ2-3
V: TRBV4-1
D: TRBD2
size: few

DNA: TGCGCCAGCAGCTCCCCACCGGGACAGGGTTCGGGGAACACTGAAGCTTTCTTT
CDR3: CASSSPPGQGSGNTEAFF
J: TRBJ1-1
V: TRBV5-1
D: TRBD1
size: .

DNA: TGTGCCAGTAGTATTGGCCCGGGGTTTGTCCCGGACACTGAAGCTTTCTTT
CDR3: CASSIGPGFVPDTEAFF
J: TRBJ1-1
V: TRBV19
D: .
size: .

DNA: TGCAGTGCTGGGCCCCGGGGGCGGGGGGCCGTCGCAGATACGCAGTATTTT
CDR3: CSAGPRGRGAVADTQYF
J: TRBJ2-3
V: TRBV20-1
D: TRBD2
size: .

DNA: TGTGCCAGCGTTCTCTTCCCTAATCAGCCCCAGCATTTT
CDR3: CASVLFPNQPQHF
J: TRBJ1-5
V: TRBV6-1
D: .
size: .

DNA: TGTGCCAGCAGCCCCCCTCGGGGGGGGACCTACAATGAGCAGTTCTTC
CDR3: CASSPPRGGTYNEQFF
J: TRBJ2-1
V: TRBV14
D: TRBD2
size: .

DNA: TGCAGTGCTGCTTTCGGTGGGGGGAACACTGAAGCTTTCTTT
CDR3: CSAAFGGGNTEAFF
J: TRBJ1-1
V: TRBV20-1
D: .
size: .

DNA: TGTGCCAGCAGCTCTGGAGGAGTCCAAGAGACCCAGTACTTC
CDR3: CASSSGGVQETQYF
J: TRBJ2-5
V: TRBV7-3
D: .
size: .

DNA: TGTGCCAGCAGCTGGACAGGGGGCGGGAATTCACCCCTCCACTTT
CDR3: CASSWTGGGNSPLHF
J: TRBJ1-6
V: TRBV7-3
D: TRBD1
size: few

DNA: TGCGCCAGCAGCCAAGGGACTAGCGGCTACAATGAGCAGTTCTTC
CDR3: CASSQGTSGYNEQFF
J: TRBJ2-1
V: TRBV4-3
D: TRBD2
size: many

DNA: TGCAGCGTCTCCGGGCCCCCCCTAGCCAAAAACATTCAGTACTTC
CDR3: CSVSGPPLAKNIQYF
J: TRBJ2-4
V: TRBV29-1
D: .
size: few